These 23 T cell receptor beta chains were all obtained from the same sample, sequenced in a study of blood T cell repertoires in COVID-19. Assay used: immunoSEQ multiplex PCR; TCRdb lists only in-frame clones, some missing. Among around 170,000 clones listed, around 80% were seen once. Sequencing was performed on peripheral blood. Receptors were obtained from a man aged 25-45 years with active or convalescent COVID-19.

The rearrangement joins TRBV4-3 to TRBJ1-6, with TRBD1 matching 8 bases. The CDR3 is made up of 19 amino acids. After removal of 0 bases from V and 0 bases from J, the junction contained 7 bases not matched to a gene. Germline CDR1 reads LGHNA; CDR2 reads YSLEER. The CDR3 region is CASSQDSGQGFSYNSPLHF. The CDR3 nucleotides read TGCGCCAGCAGCCAAGATTCAGGACAGGGTTTCTCCTATAATTCACCCCTCCACTTT.

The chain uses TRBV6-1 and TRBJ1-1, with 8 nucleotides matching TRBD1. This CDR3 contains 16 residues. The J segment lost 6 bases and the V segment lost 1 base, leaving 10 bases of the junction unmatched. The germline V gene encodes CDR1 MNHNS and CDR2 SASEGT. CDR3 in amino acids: CASSEGTGRRSPEAFF. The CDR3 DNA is TGTGCCAGCAGTGAAGGGACAGGGAGACGGAGCCCTGAAGCTTTCTTT.

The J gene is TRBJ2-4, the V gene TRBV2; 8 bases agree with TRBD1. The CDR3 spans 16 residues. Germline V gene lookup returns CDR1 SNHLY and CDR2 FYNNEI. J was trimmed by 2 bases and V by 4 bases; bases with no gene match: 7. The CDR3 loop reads CASSARQGPTKNIQYF. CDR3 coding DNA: TGTGCCAGCAGTGCCAGACAGGGGCCCACCAAAAACATTCAGTACTTC.

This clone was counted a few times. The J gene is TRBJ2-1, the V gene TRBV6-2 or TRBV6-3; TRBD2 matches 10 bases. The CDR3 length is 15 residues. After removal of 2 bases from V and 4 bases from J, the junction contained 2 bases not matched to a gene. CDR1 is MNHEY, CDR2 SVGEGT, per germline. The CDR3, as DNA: TGTGCCAGCAGTTACGAGCGGGGGGGATACAATGAGCAGTTCTTC. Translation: CASSYERGGYNEQFF.

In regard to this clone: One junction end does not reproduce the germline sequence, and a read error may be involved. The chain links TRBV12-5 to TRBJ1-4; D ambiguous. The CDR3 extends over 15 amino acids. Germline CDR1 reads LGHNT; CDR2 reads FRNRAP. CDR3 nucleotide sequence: TGTGCTAGTGGTCCCCACGATGCAACTAATGAAGAACTGTTTTTT. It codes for CASGPHDATNEELFF.

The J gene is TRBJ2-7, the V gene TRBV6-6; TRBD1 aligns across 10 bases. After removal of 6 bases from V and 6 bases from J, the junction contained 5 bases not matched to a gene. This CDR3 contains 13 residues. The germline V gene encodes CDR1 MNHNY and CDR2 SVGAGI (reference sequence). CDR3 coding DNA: TGTGCCAGCAGGCTCCGGGACAGGGGCGAGCAGTACTTC. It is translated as CASRLRDRGEQYF.

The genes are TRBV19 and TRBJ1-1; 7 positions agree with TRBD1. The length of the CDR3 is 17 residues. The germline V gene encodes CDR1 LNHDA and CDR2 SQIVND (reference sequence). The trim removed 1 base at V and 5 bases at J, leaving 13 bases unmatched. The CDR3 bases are TGTGCCAGTAGTATAGGAGGATTGGGACAGTCGGGAACTGAAGCTTTCTTT. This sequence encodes CASSIGGLGQSGTEAFF.

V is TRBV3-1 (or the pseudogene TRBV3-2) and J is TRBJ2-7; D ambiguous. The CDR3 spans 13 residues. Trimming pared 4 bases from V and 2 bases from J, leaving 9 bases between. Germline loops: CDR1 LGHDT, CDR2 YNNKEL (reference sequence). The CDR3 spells CASSPTLPYEQYF. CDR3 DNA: TGTGCCAGCAGCCCGACTCTCCCCTACGAGCAGTACTTC.

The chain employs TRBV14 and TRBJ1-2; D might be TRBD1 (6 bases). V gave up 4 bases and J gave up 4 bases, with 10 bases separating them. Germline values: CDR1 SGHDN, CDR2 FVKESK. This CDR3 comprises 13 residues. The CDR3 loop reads CASSRTVRYGYTF. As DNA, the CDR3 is TGTGCCAGCAGCCGGACAGTGCGCTATGGCTACACCTTC.

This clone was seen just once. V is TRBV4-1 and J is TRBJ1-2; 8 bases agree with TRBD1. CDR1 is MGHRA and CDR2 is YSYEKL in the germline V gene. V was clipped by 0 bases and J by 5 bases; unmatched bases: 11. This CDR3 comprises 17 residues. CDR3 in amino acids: CASSQDGFQGAAYGYTF. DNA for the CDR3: TGCGCCAGCAGCCAAGATGGGTTTCAGGGGGCTGCTTATGGCTACACCTTC.

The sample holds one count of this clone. The CDR3 nucleotides are TGTGCCAGCAGACCCCGACAGGGAGTCTATGGCTACACCTTC. Protein sequence: CASRPRQGVYGYTF. This chain uses TRBV5-4 with TRBJ1-2; 7 bases agree with TRBD1. CDR3 length equals 14 residues. The V and J ends lost 5 bases and 4 bases, in that order; junction bases with no gene match: 8. CDR1 is SGHNT, CDR2 YYREEE, per germline (reference sequence). Full variable domain (outside the CDR3, taken from reference TRBV5-4 and TRBJ1-2): ETGVTQSPTHLIKTRGQQVTLRCSSQSGHNTVSWYQQALGQGPQFIFQYYREEENGRGNFPPRFSGLQFPNYSSELNVNALELDDSALYLCASRPRQGVYGYTFGSGTRLTVV.

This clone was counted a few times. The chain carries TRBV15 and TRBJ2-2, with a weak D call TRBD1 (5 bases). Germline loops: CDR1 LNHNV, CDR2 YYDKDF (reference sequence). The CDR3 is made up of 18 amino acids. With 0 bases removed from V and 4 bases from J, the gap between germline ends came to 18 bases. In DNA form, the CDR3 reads TGTGCCACCAGCAGAGATACTGCCGGCAGGGCGGCCACCGGGGAGCTGTTTTTT. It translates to CATSRDTAGRAATGELFF.

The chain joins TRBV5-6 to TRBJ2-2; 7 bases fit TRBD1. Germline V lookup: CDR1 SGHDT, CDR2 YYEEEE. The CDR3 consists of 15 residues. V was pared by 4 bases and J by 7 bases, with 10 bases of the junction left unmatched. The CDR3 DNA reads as TGTGCCAGCAGCCGCAGACAGGGAGTCTTCGGGGAGCTGTTTTTT. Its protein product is CASSRRQGVFGELFF.

CDR3 DNA: TGTGCCAGCAGCCGGTCGACAGGGCATGGGAACACTGAAGCTTTCTTT. Translating it yields CASSRSTGHGNTEAFF. This sequence joins TRBV3-1 (or the pseudogene TRBV3-2) and TRBJ1-1, with TRBD1 identical over 7 bases. The CDR3 covers 16 residues. Unmatched junction bases numbered 9, after V lost 4 bases and J lost 1 base. The germline gives CDR1 LGHDT, CDR2 YNNKEL (reference sequence).

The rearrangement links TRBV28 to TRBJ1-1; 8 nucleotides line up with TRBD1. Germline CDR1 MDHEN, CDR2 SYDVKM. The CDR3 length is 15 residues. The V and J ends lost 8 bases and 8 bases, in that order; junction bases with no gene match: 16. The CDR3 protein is CASAFSQGARGEAFF. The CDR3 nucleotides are TGTGCCAGCGCCTTTTCCCAGGGGGCGCGGGGGGAAGCTTTCTTT.

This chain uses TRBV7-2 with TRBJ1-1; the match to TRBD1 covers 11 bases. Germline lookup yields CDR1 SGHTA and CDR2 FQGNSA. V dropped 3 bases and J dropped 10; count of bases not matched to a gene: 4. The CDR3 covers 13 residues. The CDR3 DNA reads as TGTGCCAGCAGCTTGGACAGGGGGCGCGGAGCTTTCTTT. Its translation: CASSLDRGRGAFF. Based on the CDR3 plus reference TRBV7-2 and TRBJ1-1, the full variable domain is GAGVSQSPSNKVTEKGKDVELRCDPISGHTALYWYRQSLGQGLEFLIYFQGNSAPDKSGLPSDRFSAERTGGSVSTLTIQRTQQEDSAVYLCASSLDRGRGAFFGQGTRLTVV.

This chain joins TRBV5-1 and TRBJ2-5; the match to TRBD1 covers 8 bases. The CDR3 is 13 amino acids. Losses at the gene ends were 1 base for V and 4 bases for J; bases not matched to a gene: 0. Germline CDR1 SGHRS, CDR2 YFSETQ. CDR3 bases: TGCGCCAGCAGCTTGACAGGGGGAGAGACCCAGTACTTC. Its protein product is CASSLTGGETQYF.

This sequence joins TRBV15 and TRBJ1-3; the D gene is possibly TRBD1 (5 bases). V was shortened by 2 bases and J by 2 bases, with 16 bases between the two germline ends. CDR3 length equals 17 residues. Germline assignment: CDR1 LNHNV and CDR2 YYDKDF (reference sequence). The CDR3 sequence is CATSRLRFRGAGNTIYF. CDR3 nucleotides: TGTGCCACCAGCAGACTGAGATTTAGGGGCGCTGGAAACACCATATATTTT.

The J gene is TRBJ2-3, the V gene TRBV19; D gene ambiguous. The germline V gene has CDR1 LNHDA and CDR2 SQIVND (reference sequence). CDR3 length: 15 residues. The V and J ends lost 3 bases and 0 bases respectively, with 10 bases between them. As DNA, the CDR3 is TGTGCCAGTAGTATGGTAACTCAAAGCACAGATACGCAGTATTTT. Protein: CASSMVTQSTDTQYF.

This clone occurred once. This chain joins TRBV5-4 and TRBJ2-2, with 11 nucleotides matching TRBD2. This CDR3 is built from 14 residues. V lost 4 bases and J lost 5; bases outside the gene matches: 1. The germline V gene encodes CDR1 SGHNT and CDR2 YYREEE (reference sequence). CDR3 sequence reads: CASSLAGGTGELFF. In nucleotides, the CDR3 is TGTGCCAGCAGCCTAGCGGGAGGTACCGGGGAGCTGTTTTTT.

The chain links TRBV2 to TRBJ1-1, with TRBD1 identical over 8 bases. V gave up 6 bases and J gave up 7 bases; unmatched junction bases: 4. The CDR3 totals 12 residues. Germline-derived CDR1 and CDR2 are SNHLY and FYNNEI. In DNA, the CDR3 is TGTGCCAGCAGCTTGGGACAGGTTGAAGCTTTCTTT. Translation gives CASSLGQVEAFF.

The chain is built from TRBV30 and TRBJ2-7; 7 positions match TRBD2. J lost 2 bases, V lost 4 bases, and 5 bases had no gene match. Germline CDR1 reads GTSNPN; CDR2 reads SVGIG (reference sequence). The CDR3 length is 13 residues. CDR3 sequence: CAWTEGGTYEQYF. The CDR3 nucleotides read TGTGCCTGGACGGAGGGAGGGACCTACGAGCAGTACTTC.

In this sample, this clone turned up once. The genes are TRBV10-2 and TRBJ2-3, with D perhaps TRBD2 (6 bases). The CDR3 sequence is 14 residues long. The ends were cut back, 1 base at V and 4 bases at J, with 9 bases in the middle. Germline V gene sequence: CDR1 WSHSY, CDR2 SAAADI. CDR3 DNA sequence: TGCGCCAGCAGTGAGTTGGAGGGCCCAGATACGCAGTATTTT. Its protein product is CASSELEGPDTQYF.